This T cell receptor (beta chain) was captured in a study of cytomegalovirus exposure and HLA in healthy donors. The germline V gene has CDR1 MGHRA and CDR2 YSYEKL. J lost 4 bases, V lost 1 base, and 3 bases had no gene match. There are 15 residues in the CDR3. 60 Vbeta and 13 Jbeta primers were used in PCR. Method: immunoSEQ multiplex PCR; TCRdb's copy keeps in-frame clones and lacks some. The sample comprises about 160,000 clones, around 75% of which are singletons, and more than 2.5% rests with the top ten. About this clone itself: What it binds is unknown.

Findings of the study overall: CMV serostatus alone was available as immune exposure information. A prior analysis recorded that most TCR beta V segments were productive about 87% or about 30% of the time. Reported results showed that the classifier diagnosed cytomegalovirus status with high specificity and sensitivity.

The donors gave bone marrow, and they were healthy. Sequenced input: PBMCs. This chain links TRBV4-1 with TRBJ1-2; 10 bases map to TRBD1. The origin of this receptor is a female donor in good health and CMV-seronegative. The CDR3 sequence: CASSQGQGASYGYTF. CDR3 nucleotides: TGCGCCAGCAGCCAAGGACAGGGGGCGAGCTATGGCTACACCTTC.